This is a list of T cell receptor beta chains from one sample in a study of blood T cell repertoires in COVID-19. The protocol was immunoSEQ multiplex PCR, while the TCRdb copy is restricted to in-frame clones and leaves out a portion. The table shows around 180,000 clones, with roughly 84% occurring only once. The source material was peripheral blood. Receptor source: a man older than 75 with COVID-19, enrolled during active disease. CDR3s leave out the opening cysteine and the closing phenylalanine or tryptophan.

V,J,length,CDR3
TRBV19,TRBJ1-2,15,ASSIPDRGSLSYGYT
TRBV7-3,TRBJ2-5,14,ASSPGTGGVWETQY
TRBV24-1,TRBJ2-7,13,ATSDPGQGAYEQY
TRBV29-1,TRBJ2-1,12,SVSDYPSYNEQF
TRBV20-1,TRBJ1-1,9,SASLNTEAF
TRBV2,TRBJ2-7,11,ASRAQGYYEQY
TRBV6-2/TRBV6-3,TRBJ2-1,14,ASSSLGGGAYNEQF
TRBV10-2,TRBJ2-1,11,ASSTSGGNEQF
TRBV11-2,TRBJ2-2,12,ASSFGRASGELF
TRBV6-5,TRBJ1-2,13,ASSRRDRSNYGYT
TRBV7-3,TRBJ2-1,11,ASSAGPDNEQF
TRBV28,TRBJ1-1,10,ASRQGGAEAF
TRBV15,TRBJ2-5,13,ATSRDGRGRETQY
TRBV9,TRBJ2-1,13,ASSVSGTTTNEQF
TRBV6-2/TRBV6-3,TRBJ1-5,12,ASSAQLGNQPQH
TRBV27,TRBJ2-5,12,ASSRLAGGNTQY
TRBV5-1,TRBJ1-2,12,ASSPGGTAHGYT
TRBV5-4,TRBJ1-1,13,ASSPWDTSNTEAF
TRBV4-3,TRBJ1-3,14,ASSQAGTNNGNTIY
TRBV7-6,TRBJ2-5,13,ASSLEPSSEETQY
TRBV5-1,TRBJ2-3,14,ASSLAGGSGTDTQY
TRBV29-1,TRBJ1-4,13,SVFLRDNKNEKLF
TRBV28,TRBJ2-3,11,ASSTEEGYTQY
TRBV15,TRBJ2-7,14,ATSRVAGQGYHEQY
TRBV7-8,TRBJ1-2,11,ASSAGGRYGYT
TRBV18,TRBJ1-1,12,ASSPGQVNTEAF
TRBV6-1,TRBJ2-3,13,ASSEEAGSTDTQY
TRBV14,TRBJ1-4,14,ASSNLKGQGAEKLF
TRBV19,TRBJ2-1,12,ATRTGDKNNEQF
TRBV4-2,TRBJ1-5,14,ASSQAQQGHNQPQH
TRBV28,TRBJ1-4,13,ASSSPDRGVEKLF
TRBV4-1,TRBJ2-1,16,ASSQDRTSGTAYNEQF
TRBV24-1,TRBJ1-5,13,ATSDSGIPDQPQH
TRBV6-2/TRBV6-3,TRBJ1-1,10,ASSFTGSAAF
TRBV25-1,TRBJ2-7,12,ASPAGQGAYEQY
TRBV2,TRBJ1-6,13,ASHATGIGNSPLH
TRBV19,TRBJ2-7,13,ASSTQGGASYEQY
TRBV2,TRBJ2-2,13,ASSVEGLNTGELF
TRBV6-2/TRBV6-3,TRBJ2-7,13,ASRPDRAFRDEQY
TRBV6-1,TRBJ1-2,13,ASSEGIQGVYGYT
TRBV7-9,TRBJ2-4,11,ANGQGAKNIQY
TRBV9,TRBJ1-2,12,ASSPGSDHYGYT
TRBV7-9,TRBJ2-7,10,ASSEQYYEQY
TRBV5-4,TRBJ2-2,14,ASSPPGGGDTGELF
TRBV19,TRBJ2-7,15,ASSISRGPDRIYEQY
TRBV4-1,TRBJ2-7,13,ASSQYLTGDYEQY
TRBV4-2,TRBJ1-1,12,ASSLHRGRTEAF
TRBV7-2,TRBJ1-2,11,ASSLAVGSGYT
TRBV29-1,TRBJ2-1,12,SVAPTSRGDEQF
TRBV5-1,TRBJ1-1,13,ASSSKVGGRTEAF
TRBV27,TRBJ1-2,13,ASSQYLGTGYGYT